The 22 T cell receptor beta chains listed next were all sequenced from one sample in a study of T cell responses to AZD1222 COVID-19 vaccine. Generated by immunoSEQ multiplex PCR, the TCRdb table keeps only in-frame clones and is missing some. The sample lists approximately 170,000 clones; 85% to 90% were seen once. The specimen was peripheral blood, collected on day 0 of AZD1222 vaccination. Receptor source: an adult in good health.

DNA for the CDR3: TGCGCCAGCAGCCAAGAGCCGGGACCCGGATCAGATACGCAGTATTTT. Protein: CASSQEPGPGSDTQYF. The rearrangement uses TRBV4-1 and TRBJ2-3, with D perhaps matching TRBD1 or TRBD2 (5 bases each). The V end was cut by 0 bases, the J end by 4 bases, with 14 bases between. Germline-derived CDR1 and CDR2 are MGHRA and YSYEKL. The CDR3 has 16 amino acids.

The chain carries TRBV11-3 and TRBJ2-2, with 12 bases aligning to TRBD1. The junction had 9 bases not matched to a gene; V was cut back by 0 bases and J by 7 bases. Germline V gene lookup returns CDR1 SGHNT and CDR2 YENEEA. This CDR3 region has 18 residues. CDR3: CASSLEGLGTGGVGELFF. CDR3 DNA sequence: TGTGCCAGCAGCTTAGAGGGTCTTGGGACAGGGGGCGTCGGGGAGCTGTTTTTT. Filled out from reference TRBV11-3 and TRBJ2-2, the complete variable domain reads EAGVVQSPRYKIIEKKQPVAFWCNPISGHNTLYWYLQNLGQGPELLIRYENEEAVDDSQLPKDRFSAERLKGVDSTLKIQPAELGDSAVYLCASSLEGLGTGGVGELFFGEGSRLTVL.

This clone was seen only once. The chain combines TRBV6-1 with TRBJ2-1; perhaps TRBD1 as D (5 bases). The CDR3 length is 16 residues. The germline V gene has CDR1 MNHNS and CDR2 SASEGT. Trimming removed 1 base from V and 7 bases from J, with 17 bases in between. The CDR3 DNA follows: TGTGCCAGCAGTGAAGATGGCAGGGTGGGCAGAAATGAGCAGTTCTTC. It translates to CASSEDGRVGRNEQFF.

The chain employs TRBV6-6 and TRBJ2-7; D is possibly TRBD2 (6 bases). The CDR3 has 14 residues. Germline V gene sequence: CDR1 MNHNY, CDR2 SVGAGI (reference sequence). The V end was cut by 6 bases, the J end by 4 bases, with 16 bases between. CDR3 coding DNA: TGTGCCAGCAGCTACGGGACTCTTGTGTACGAGCAGTACTTC. Protein: CASSYGTLVYEQYF.

In nucleotides, the CDR3 is TGTGCCAGCAGCCCGGTTAAGGGTGAGGGTGACGAAAAACTGTTTTTT. It codes for CASSPVKGEGDEKLFF. J is TRBJ1-4 and V is TRBV3-1 (or the pseudogene TRBV3-2); D call uncertain. This CDR3 is built from 16 residues. V was shortened by 4 bases and J by 8 bases, with 20 bases between the two germline ends. Per germline, CDR1 LGHDT and CDR2 YNNKEL (reference sequence).

Here the CDR3 DNA reads TGTGCCAGCAGCCCTTGGACCTGGCGCGAGGCAGATACGCAGTATTTT. Translation gives CASSPWTWREADTQYF. The chain couples TRBV6-2 or TRBV6-3 to TRBJ2-3; D remains unclear. Germline V gene data show CDR1 as MNHEY and CDR2 as SVGEGT. The CDR3 covers 16 residues. Trimming took 6 bases from V and 4 from J, leaving 20 bases between them.

This clone was seen once. This chain connects TRBV6-5 to TRBJ1-1; D gene uncertain. Germline V gene sequence: CDR1 MNHEY, CDR2 SVGAGI. CDR3 length: 16 amino acids. Trimming pared 0 bases from V and 3 bases from J, leaving 14 bases between. The CDR3 here is CASSYSSKWGYTEAFF. CDR3 sequence (DNA): TGTGCCAGCAGTTACTCGTCGAAGTGGGGATACACTGAAGCTTTCTTT.

V is TRBV30 and J is TRBJ1-4; D unresolved. The CDR3 consists of 15 residues. Germline V CDR1 and CDR2: GTSNPN, SVGIG (reference sequence). Trimming removed 1 base from V and 5 bases from J, with 14 bases in between. The chain's CDR3 is CAWSDSGVMNEKLFF. The CDR3 DNA sequence: TGTGCCTGGAGTGATTCCGGGGTTATGAATGAAAAACTGTTTTTT. The full variable domain, completed using reference TRBV30 and TRBJ1-4, is SQTIHQWPATLVQPVGSPLSLECTVEGTSNPNLYWYRQAAGRGLQLLFYSVGIGQISSEVPQNLSASRPQDRQFILSSKKLLLSDSGFYLCAWSDSGVMNEKLFFGSGTQLSVL.

V is TRBV9 and J is TRBJ2-1, with D unresolved. CDR1 and CDR2 (germline): SGDLS, YYNGEE. The V and J ends lost 0 bases and 5 bases respectively, with 9 bases between them. The CDR3 is made up of 14 amino acids. As DNA, the CDR3 is TGTGCCAGCAGCGTAGATAACAGTAACAATGAGCAGTTCTTC. Protein sequence: CASSVDNSNNEQFF. The full variable domain, completed using reference TRBV9 and TRBJ2-1, is DSGVTQTPKHLITATGQRVTLRCSPRSGDLSVYWYQQSLDQGLQFLIQYYNGEERAKGNILERFSAQQFPDLHSELNLSSLELGDSALYFCASSVDNSNNEQFFGPGTRLTVL.

The chain uses TRBV2 and TRBJ1-4; 10 nucleotides line up with TRBD1. The junction had 5 bases not matched to a gene; V was cut back by 6 bases and J by 7 bases. The CDR3 consists of 14 residues. The germline gives CDR1 SNHLY, CDR2 FYNNEI. CDR3 loop: CASRKTGGGEKLFF. The CDR3 coding sequence is TGTGCCAGCAGAAAGACAGGGGGCGGTGAAAAACTGTTTTTT.

The rearrangement links TRBV9 to TRBJ2-3, with 10 bases fitting TRBD2. This CDR3 spans 16 amino acids. Germline CDR1 and CDR2: SGDLS and YYNGEE. Losses at the gene ends were 2 bases for V and 2 bases for J; bases not matched to a gene: 5. The CDR3 sequence is CASSVSLAGATDTQYF. In nucleotides, the CDR3 is TGTGCCAGCAGCGTTTCTCTAGCGGGGGCCACAGATACGCAGTATTTT.

V gene TRBV6-5 combines with J gene TRBJ2-5; 10 bases fit TRBD2. J was trimmed by 2 bases and V by 6 bases; bases with no gene match: 0. The CDR3 covers 13 residues. The V gene's germline CDR1 is MNHEY and CDR2 SVGAGI. The CDR3 loop reads CASRTSGQETQYF. As DNA, the CDR3 is TGTGCCAGCAGGACTAGCGGGCAAGAGACCCAGTACTTC.

V usage is TRBV10-3 and J usage is TRBJ1-5; no firm D call. The CDR3 length is 13 residues. Germline loops: CDR1 ENHRY, CDR2 SYGVKD. Between the trimmed V and J ends, which lost 2 bases and 1 base, there was a span of 3 bases. The CDR3: CAISETSNQPQHF. The CDR3 DNA sequence: TGTGCCATCAGTGAGACCAGCAATCAGCCCCAGCATTTT.

V is TRBV28 and J is TRBJ1-3, with TRBD1 as a possible D gene (6 bases). Looked up from germline, CDR1 is MDHEN and CDR2 is SYDVKM. This CDR3 spans 17 amino acids. V dropped 2 bases and J dropped 9 bases, with 23 bases sitting between them. CDR3 DNA sequence: TGTGCCAGCAGTTTAGGATCACAGGGCCGCCTGGTGAGCACCATATATTTT. Translated, it gives CASSLGSQGRLVSTIYF.

This CDR3 is CASSRNTGETQYF. For the CDR3, the DNA is TGTGCCAGCTCACGGAACACTGGAGAGACCCAGTACTTC. The V call is TRBV18, the J call TRBJ2-5; the D is unclear. Looked up from germline, CDR1 is KGHSH and CDR2 is LQKENI. With 4 bases removed from V and 4 bases from J, the gap between germline ends came to 10 bases. The CDR3 covers 13 residues.

The chain couples TRBV2 to TRBJ1-2; a possible D gene is TRBD1 (6 bases). The CDR3 has 15 residues. The germline gives CDR1 SNHLY, CDR2 FYNNEI. Trimming took off 7 bases at V and 5 bases at J, with 20 bases between the two ends. The CDR3 here is CASKARGGAPYGYTF. CDR3 sequence (DNA): TGTGCCAGCAAGGCCCGAGGGGGGGCGCCTTATGGCTACACCTTC.

This clone was seen a few times. The CDR3 nucleotides read TGTGCCAGCAGCTCGTCACTGGGCTCCTACGAGCAGTACTTC. This gives the protein CASSSSLGSYEQYF. V and J are TRBV5-5 and TRBJ2-7; D is uncertain. V was cut by 3 bases and J by 0 bases, with 10 bases left in between. CDR3 length: 14 amino acids. The germline V gene has CDR1 SGHKS and CDR2 YYEKEE (reference sequence). The full variable domain, its missing parts supplied by reference TRBV5-5 and TRBJ2-7, is DAGVTQSPTHLIKTRGQQVTLRCSPISGHKSVSWYQQVLGQGPQFIFQYYEKEERGRGNFPDRFSARQFPNYSSELNVNALLLGDSALYLCASSSSLGSYEQYFGPGTRLTVT.

The gene calls are TRBV5-5 and TRBJ2-5, with D unresolved. Between the trimmed V and J ends, which lost 4 bases and 5 bases, there was a span of 12 bases. The germline CDR1 and CDR2 sequences are SGHKS and YYEKEE (reference sequence). The CDR3 totals 13 residues. CDR3: CASSPVHQETQYF. The CDR3 DNA follows: TGTGCCAGCAGCCCTGTCCATCAGGAGACCCAGTACTTC.

V and J are TRBV7-2 and TRBJ2-7; unclear D gene. V was cut by 1 base and J by 2 bases, with 6 bases left in between. Germline V lookup: CDR1 SGHTA, CDR2 FQGNSA. The CDR3 has 13 residues. The CDR3 protein is CASSLVGTYEQYF. Written as DNA, the CDR3 is TGTGCCAGCAGCTTAGTTGGAACCTACGAGCAGTACTTC.

The chain has TRBV3-1 (or the pseudogene TRBV3-2) and TRBJ2-7; 7 positions match TRBD1. This CDR3 contains 19 residues. V shed 5 bases, J shed 2 bases, and the junction held 21 bases outside the gene matches. Germline V gene data show CDR1 as LGHDT and CDR2 as YNNKEL (reference sequence). CDR3 nucleotides: TGTGCCAGCAGCGAGAAAGCAGGACAGGTTGGGATGGGGACCTACGAGCAGTACTTC. It encodes CASSEKAGQVGMGTYEQYF.

This chain connects TRBV13 to TRBJ2-2; D not resolved. CDR3 length: 12 amino acids. The germline V and J ends were trimmed by 1 base and 10 bases, with 7 bases remaining between them. In germline, CDR1 is PRHDT, CDR2 FYEKMQ (reference sequence). The DNA for the CDR3 is TGTGCCAGCAGCTTAGCCGGGCCGGAGCTGTTTTTT. It translates to CASSLAGPELFF.

J is TRBJ2-5 and V is TRBV7-2; maybe TRBD2 (8 bases). CDR3 size: 16 residues. Looked up from germline, CDR1 is SGHTA and CDR2 is FQGNSA. Trimming shortened V by 5 bases and J by 1 base, and 17 bases separated the two germline ends. CDR3 residues: CASSPRGGTAQETQYF. The CDR3 DNA reads as TGTGCCAGCAGCCCCCGGGGGGGGACAGCCCAAGAGACCCAGTACTTC.